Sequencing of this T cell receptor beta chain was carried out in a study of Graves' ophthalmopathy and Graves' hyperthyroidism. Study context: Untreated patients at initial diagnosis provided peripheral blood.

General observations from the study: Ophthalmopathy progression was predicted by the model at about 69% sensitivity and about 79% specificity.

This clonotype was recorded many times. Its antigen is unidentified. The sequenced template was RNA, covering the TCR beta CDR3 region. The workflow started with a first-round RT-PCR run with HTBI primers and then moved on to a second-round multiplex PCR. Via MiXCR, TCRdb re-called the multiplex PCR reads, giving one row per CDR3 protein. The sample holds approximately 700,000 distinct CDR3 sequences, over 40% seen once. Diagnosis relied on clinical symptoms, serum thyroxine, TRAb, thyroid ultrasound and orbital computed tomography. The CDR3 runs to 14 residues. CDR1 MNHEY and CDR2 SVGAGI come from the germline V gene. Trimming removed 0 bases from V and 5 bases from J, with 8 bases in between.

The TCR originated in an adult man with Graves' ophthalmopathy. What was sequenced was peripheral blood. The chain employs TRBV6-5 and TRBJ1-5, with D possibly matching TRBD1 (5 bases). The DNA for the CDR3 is TGTGCCAGCAGTTACTCGAGAGGGGATCAGCCCCAGCATTTT. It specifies CASSYSRGDQPQHF.